This TCR beta chain was observed in a study of identical twins (dated by TCRdb to about 2016). In terms of the full investigation: The study deep-sequenced TCR alpha and beta repertoires from monozygotic twins, unrelated adults of various ages and cord blood to test whether fetal clonotypes persist. To rule out contamination, the twin experiments were replicated at different times with different library preparation protocols.

Library prep was done by 5' RACE. Sequencing used an Illumina HiSeq 2000. Template switching added a universal primer binding site, and the final cDNA carried a unique molecular identifier that allowed TCR cDNA molecules to be counted accurately. First-strand cDNA for TCR alpha and beta chains was synthesized from specific primers in the conserved constant-segment region. To control for contamination, every cDNA library was double barcoded, receiving both a SMART-Mk sample barcode and Illumina barcodes. TruSeq adapter sequences, together with Illumina sample barcodes, were added in two successive PCR steps. TCR alpha and beta cDNA libraries were sequenced on the Illumina HiSeq platform with custom primers. The authors' analysis ran thus. MiGEC was used to process raw reads and extract unique molecular identifiers, and MiXCR was used to find CDR3 positions. Recombination models were inferred per individual with the repgenHMM and IGoR tools using an EM algorithm. The analysis of shared clonotypes was done with the tcR package in R, with sharing normalized by the product of cloneset sizes. To study raw recombination free of thymic and clonal selection effects, out-of-frame nonproductive sequences were analyzed. TCRdb applied fastp at Q25 and MiXCR to the public reads, then kept only in-frame beta chains. Each record represents a unique CDR3 protein, reported with the most common genes and DNA among its rows. These V and J calls are TCRdb output, not the study's own analysis. In this sample the table shows 500,000 to 600,000 distinct CDR3 sequences, under 25% of which occur a single time. The ten biggest clones cover around 0.91% of the sample.

The investigation overall reported the following: Abundant cord blood beta clonotypes carried fewer insertions; young adult naive repertoires showed a weaker similar trend, while memory repertoires showed none. In monozygotic twins, recombination models systematically underestimated out-of-frame TCR alpha sharing, but the models matched the sharing seen between unrelated individuals. Compared with coincidental sharing between unrelated individuals, out-of-frame TCR alpha sequences shared between twins showed an excess of sequences with low generation probability. Conclusions relied on cross-sectional statistical analysis, since the same donors could not be followed over many years. The excess sharing between twins in beta out-of-frame sequences was weaker because fewer shared sequences reduced the signal-to-noise ratio. Zero-insertion analyses could be partly confounded by invariant T cells such as MAIT and iNKT, though diverse VJ usage argued against such confounding for most clonotypes.

Trimming removed 4 bases from V and 0 bases from J; the gene matches leave 13 bases unexplained. Inclusive of the bounding cysteine and phenylalanine, the CDR3 is 19 residues long. The CDR3 DNA has 57 bases and is translated from base 1. CDR1 and CDR2, per the germline V gene (reference sequence), are DFQATT and SNEGSKA. This clonotype was detected only a few times. This clone's antigen is unknown. The record has no base qualities; no much larger clone is one base away. All donors were healthy Caucasians. The twin cohort comprised three pairs of female monozygotic twins, all aged roughly 18 to 29 years. Positive isolation kits from Invitrogen were used to isolate the CD4+ and CD8+ T cell populations. This same sample was also taken into another study, of T cells expressing NK-cell markers. The second publication reports: In sorted CD3+CD56+NKG2C+, CD3+CD56+NKG2C- and CD3+CD56-NKG2C+ T-cell subsets from several donors, TCR beta-chain repertoires were profiled. Among the eight sequenced donors, seven were HCMV-seropositive and one was HCMV-seronegative. In several experiments an anti-gammadeltaTCR antibody was added to restrict sorting to alphabetaTCR-expressing T cells. In about 6 donors, the dominant CD3+CD56+NKG2C+ clonotypes were found to rank among the top 10 CD8+ clonotypes and to make up about 1.0-7.5% of CD8+ T cells. Those dominant clonotypes were again the most abundant among CD3+CD56-NKG2C+ cells in a few donors, at about 25-60.1%. Whether the expanded NKG2C-expressing T cell clones were specific for HCMV antigens was left unclear. The study sequenced eight donors, all healthy volunteers chosen at random: three men and five women. HCMV serostatus was determined by detecting HCMV-specific IgG in serum with a commercial ELISA kit. MIGEC was used to demultiplex reads and group reads by UMI, and MiTCR was used to assemble and quantify clonotypes. To remove erroneous sequences, TCR cDNA sequences were retained only when supported by two or more reads. Downstream repertoire analysis used the tcR package, and clonotypes were matched across fractions by CDR3 nucleotide sequence plus V segment. VDJmatch was used to annotate antigen specificity against VDJdb, with one amino acid substitution in CDR3 permitted.

The source of this sequence is a woman aged 18-30 years in good health. The chain couples TRBV20-1 to TRBJ2-3, and TRBD2 matches 13 of the central bases. The sequenced sample was CD4+ T cells sorted from blood. The sequenced DNA is TGCAGTGCTAAGAGGCCCGGACTAGCGGGAGCAACTAGCACAGATACGCAGTATTTT. Translated, this gives CSAKRPGLAGATSTDTQYF.